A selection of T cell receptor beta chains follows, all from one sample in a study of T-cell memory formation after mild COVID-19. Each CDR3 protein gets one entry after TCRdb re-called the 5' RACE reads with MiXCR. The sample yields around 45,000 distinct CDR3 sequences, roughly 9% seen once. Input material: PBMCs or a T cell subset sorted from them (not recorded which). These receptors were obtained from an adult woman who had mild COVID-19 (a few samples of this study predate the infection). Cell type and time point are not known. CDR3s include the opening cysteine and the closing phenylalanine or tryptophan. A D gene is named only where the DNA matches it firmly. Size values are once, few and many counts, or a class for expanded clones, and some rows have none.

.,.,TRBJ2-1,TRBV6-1,TGTGCCAGCAGTGGCCGGGGGTACAATGAGCAGTTCTTC,CASSGRGYNEQFF
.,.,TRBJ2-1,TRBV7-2,TGTGCCAGCAGCTTACTACAGGGTAGGCGGAATGAGCAGTTCTTC,CASSLLQGRRNEQFF
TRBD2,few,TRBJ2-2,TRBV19,TGTGCCAGTAGTCTCAGGACTAGCGGGGGTATCGGGGAGCTGTTTTTT,CASSLRTSGGIGELFF
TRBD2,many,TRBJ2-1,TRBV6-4,TGTGCCAGCAGTGCTACCCCCACGACTAGCCTCGGGGACAATGAGCAGTTCTTC,CASSATPTTSLGDNEQFF
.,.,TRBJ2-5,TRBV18,TGTGCCAGCTCCCCCTCTGGGGGGAAGACCCAGTACTTC,CASSPSGGKTQYF
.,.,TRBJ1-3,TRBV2,TGTGCCAGCACTAAGGGGGGACACAAATACTCTGGAAACACCATATATTTT,CASTKGGHKYSGNTIYF
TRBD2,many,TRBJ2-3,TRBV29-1,TGCAGCGCCCTAGCGGGAGCCGGGACAGATACGCAGTATTTT,CSALAGAGTDTQYF
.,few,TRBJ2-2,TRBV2,TGTGCCAGCATAAGGACTACTAACACCGGGGAGCTGTTTTTT,CASIRTTNTGELFF
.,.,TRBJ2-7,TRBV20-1,TGCAGTGCCGGGGACACCTCCTACGAGCAGTACTTC,CSAGDTSYEQYF
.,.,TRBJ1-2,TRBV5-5,TGTGCCAGCAGCCCGGAGATCTCTGGCTATGGCTACACCTTC,CASSPEISGYGYTF
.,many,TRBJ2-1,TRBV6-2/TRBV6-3,TGTGCCAGCAGTTACTTGGACGGAGGGCGGAGCGAGCAGTTCTTC,CASSYLDGGRSEQFF
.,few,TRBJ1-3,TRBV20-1,TGCAGTGCTCATTTTAAGGACCCTTCCTCTGGAAACACCATATATTTT,CSAHFKDPSSGNTIYF
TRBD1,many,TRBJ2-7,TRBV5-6,TGTGCCAGCAGGGGACAGTTCAACGAGCAGTACTTC,CASRGQFNEQYF
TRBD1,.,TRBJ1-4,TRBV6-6,TGTGCCAGCAGTCACTCCCTACAGGGGACAGCAACTAATGAAAAACTGTTTTTT,CASSHSLQGTATNEKLFF
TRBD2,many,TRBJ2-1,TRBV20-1,TGCAGTGCTAGAGATGCTAGCGGGAGGGCGAATGAGCAGTTCTTC,CSARDASGRANEQFF
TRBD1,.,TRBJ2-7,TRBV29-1,TGCAGCGCCGGTGGACAGGGGAGGGAGTACTTC,CSAGGQGREYF
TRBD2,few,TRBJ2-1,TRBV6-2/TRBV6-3,TGTGCCAGCAGTTTTTTAGCGGGAGCCCCTACGTTCTACAATGAGCAGTTCTTC,CASSFLAGAPTFYNEQFF
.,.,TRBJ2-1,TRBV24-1,TGTGCCACCAGTGATTTGGGCTCAAGCTCCTACAATGAGCAGTTCTTC,CATSDLGSSSYNEQFF
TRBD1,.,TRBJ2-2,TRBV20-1,TGCAGTGCTAGAGGGGGGACAGTGGAGCTGTTTTTT,CSARGGTVELFF
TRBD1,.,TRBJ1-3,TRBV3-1,TGTGCCAGCAGCCATTTGGACAGGCCCTCCTCTGGAAACACCATATATTTT,CASSHLDRPSSGNTIYF
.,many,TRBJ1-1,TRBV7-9,TGTGCCAGCAGCCTCTCGGGAGCGAACACTGAAGCTTTCTTT,CASSLSGANTEAFF
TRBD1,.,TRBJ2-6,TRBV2,TGTGCCAGCAGTGAGGGACAGGGGGCGATGGGGGCCAACGTCCTGACTTTC,CASSEGQGAMGANVLTF
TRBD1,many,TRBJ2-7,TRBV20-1,TGCAGTGCTGGACCGGGACAGATCTACGAGCAGTACTTC,CSAGPGQIYEQYF